Listed below are T cell receptor beta chains from one sample, sequenced in a study of OX40 agonist ivuxolimab in advanced cancers. The repertoire was sequenced with immunoSEQ multiplex PCR; TCRdb's copy has only in-frame clones and lacks some. The sample comprises 12,000 to 15,000 clones, about 83% of which are singletons, and over 5% rests with the top ten. The sample in question was CD4+ or CD8+ T cells sorted from blood, obtained in a trial of the OX40 agonist ivuxolimab. These TCRs come from an adult with an advanced solid tumor such as melanoma, head and neck, liver or kidney cancer. Both conserved end residues are part of each CDR3. The D gene is left open where the match is weak. Clone size is given for some rows only: seen once, a few or many times, or a class if the clone is expanded.

>TRBV6-5|TRBD1|TRBJ1-2|-
CASSRDSSNYGYTF
TGTGCCAGCAGCCGGGACAGCTCTAACTATGGCTACACCTTC
>TRBV5-4|-|TRBJ2-3|-
CASSLMGNTQYF
TGTGCCAGCAGCTTGATGGGGAATACGCAGTATTTT
>TRBV7-9|TRBD1|TRBJ1-2|-
CASSLAGETGSGYTF
TGTGCCAGCAGCTTAGCAGGAGAGACAGGGAGCGGCTACACCTTC
>TRBV19|-|TRBJ2-2|few
CASSFGGANTGELFF
TGTGCCAGTAGTTTCGGTGGGGCGAACACCGGGGAGCTGTTTTTT
>TRBV29-1|-|TRBJ2-3|-
CSVEGARTQDTQYF
TGCAGCGTGGAGGGGGCTCGGACACAGGATACGCAGTATTTT
>TRBV10-2|-|TRBJ2-2|once
CASSPRIGELFF
TGCGCCAGCAGTCCGAGGATCGGGGAGCTGTTTTTT
>TRBV10-2|-|TRBJ1-4|-
CASSAGNYNEKLFF
TGCGCCAGCAGCGCAGGGAACTATAATGAAAAACTGTTTTTT
>TRBV5-1|-|TRBJ1-2|-
CASRYGRGGDLGYTF
TGCGCCAGCAGATATGGCCGGGGGGGTGATCTCGGCTACACCTTC
>TRBV10-3|TRBD1|TRBJ2-3|-
CAILGTGAVDTQYF
TGTGCCATCTTGGGGACAGGGGCCGTGGATACGCAGTATTTT
>TRBV25-1|-|TRBJ2-2|-
CATLQTRSGELFF
TGTGCCACCCTACAGACCAGGTCCGGGGAGCTGTTTTTT
>TRBV7-8|-|TRBJ2-1|-
CASSLVQGQDEQFF
TGTGCCAGCAGCTTAGTTCAGGGGCAGGATGAGCAGTTCTTC
>TRBV11-3|-|TRBJ2-3|-
CASSFDSDTQYF
TGTGCCAGCAGCTTTGATTCAGATACGCAGTATTTT
>TRBV5-1|TRBD1|TRBJ2-7|-
CASSSTRTGEEQYF
TGCGCCAGCAGCTCAACACGGACAGGTGAAGAGCAGTACTTC
>TRBV2|-|TRBJ1-2|-
CASSESQGIGYTF
TGTGCCAGCAGTGAGTCTCAGGGCATTGGCTACACCTTC
>TRBV9|-|TRBJ1-3|-
CASSASGGPGLGNTIYF
TGTGCCAGCAGCGCCAGTGGGGGCCCTGGGTTGGGAAACACCATATATTTT
>TRBV18|-|TRBJ1-2|-
CASSPGGTRYGYTF
TGTGCCAGCTCACCAGGAGGGACTAGGTATGGCTACACCTTC
>TRBV10-3|-|TRBJ1-5|few
CAIKSDSASNQPQHF
TGTGCCATCAAAAGCGACAGCGCTAGCAATCAGCCCCAGCATTTT
>TRBV6-5|TRBD2|TRBJ2-3|-
CASSYGGGGITDTQYF
TGTGCCAGCAGTTACGGGGGCGGGGGGATCACAGATACGCAGTATTTT
>TRBV6-6|-|TRBJ1-1|-
CASSYGDLPEAFF
TGTGCCAGCAGTTACGGCGACCTCCCTGAAGCTTTCTTT
>TRBV5-1|-|TRBJ1-1|-
CASSLEPTGNLEAFF
TGCGCCAGCAGCTTGGAACCTACAGGGAATCTTGAAGCTTTCTTT
>TRBV18|-|TRBJ1-2|-
CASSPGQIYGYTF
TGTGCCAGCTCACCAGGGCAGATCTATGGCTACACCTTC
>TRBV5-1|-|TRBJ2-2|-
CASSLGEKTGELFF
TGCGCCAGCAGCTTGGGGGAGAAAACCGGGGAGCTGTTTTTT
>TRBV15|-|TRBJ2-5|once
CATSSGLQETQYF
TGTGCCACCAGTTCTGGCCTACAAGAGACCCAGTACTTC
>TRBV28|-|TRBJ1-4|-
CASSRGPGHSREKLFF
TGTGCCAGCAGTAGGGGACCGGGACATTCGAGGGAAAAACTGTTTTTT
>TRBV5-4|-|TRBJ2-7|-
CASSYGRGGSYEQYF
TGTGCCAGCAGCTACGGGCGGGGAGGATCCTACGAGCAGTACTTC
>TRBV2|-|TRBJ1-1|few
CASRWDTEAFF
TGTGCCAGCAGATGGGACACTGAAGCTTTCTTT
>TRBV7-2|-|TRBJ1-6|-
CASSLVGTNNSPLHF
TGTGCCAGCAGCTTAGTTGGCACTAATAATTCACCCCTCCACTTT
>TRBV19|-|TRBJ1-1|-
CASSGGDSWNTEAFF
TGTGCCAGTAGTGGAGGGGATTCTTGGAACACTGAAGCTTTCTTT
>TRBV19|-|TRBJ2-2|once
CASRFVGASGELFF
TGTGCCAGTAGATTTGTGGGCGCGTCCGGGGAGCTGTTTTTT
>TRBV5-1|-|TRBJ2-1|-
CAGSLGTSSGNEQFF
TGCGCCGGCAGCTTGGGAACCTCTTCGGGCAATGAGCAGTTCTTC
>TRBV28|-|TRBJ1-5|-
CASSGDDSYSNQPQHF
TGTGCCAGCAGCGGGGATGACAGTTATAGCAATCAGCCCCAGCATTTT
>TRBV5-5|TRBD1|TRBJ1-2|-
CASSLAASGTGDGYTF
TGTGCCAGCAGCTTGGCCGCCTCCGGGACAGGGGATGGCTACACCTTC
>TRBV7-2|TRBD1|TRBJ1-1|once
CASSFGYRGVRNTEAFF
TGTGCCAGCAGCTTCGGGTACAGGGGGGTTCGGAACACTGAAGCTTTCTTT
>TRBV29-1|-|TRBJ2-3|-
CSVEKDILPDTQYF
TGCAGCGTTGAGAAGGACATTCTTCCAGATACGCAGTATTTT
>TRBV2|-|TRBJ2-3|-
CASSPIYSTDTQYF
TGTGCCAGCAGCCCGATTTATAGCACAGATACGCAGTATTTT
>TRBV2|TRBD1|TRBJ2-7|few
CASSGQGYEQYF
TGTGCCAGCAGTGGACAGGGTTACGAGCAGTACTTC
>TRBV30|-|TRBJ2-5|-
CAWSIQEETQYF
TGTGCCTGGAGTATTCAAGAGGAGACCCAGTACTTC
>TRBV6-6|-|TRBJ1-5|-
CASSYSAVQPQHF
TGTGCCAGCAGTTACTCCGCAGTTCAGCCCCAGCATTTT
>TRBV19|TRBD1|TRBJ1-5|few
CASIPGQGARNQPQHF
TGTGCCAGTATACCGGGACAGGGGGCTCGAAATCAGCCCCAGCATTTT
>TRBV6-1|TRBD2|TRBJ2-5|-
CASSVREGRETQYF
TGTGCCAGCAGTGTCCGGGAGGGTCGGGAGACCCAGTACTTC
>TRBV19|-|TRBJ2-1|-
CASSLRRGGILYNEQFF
TGTGCCAGTAGCCTACGGAGGGGGGGGATTTTATACAATGAGCAGTTCTTC
>TRBV21-1|-|TRBJ1-2|-
CASSNPGQGINYGYTF
TGTGCCAGCAGCAATCCGGGACAGGGAATTAACTATGGCTACACCTTC
>TRBV7-2|TRBD1|TRBJ1-2|-
CASSQGTGDGYTF
TGTGCCAGCAGCCAAGGGACAGGGGATGGCTACACCTTC